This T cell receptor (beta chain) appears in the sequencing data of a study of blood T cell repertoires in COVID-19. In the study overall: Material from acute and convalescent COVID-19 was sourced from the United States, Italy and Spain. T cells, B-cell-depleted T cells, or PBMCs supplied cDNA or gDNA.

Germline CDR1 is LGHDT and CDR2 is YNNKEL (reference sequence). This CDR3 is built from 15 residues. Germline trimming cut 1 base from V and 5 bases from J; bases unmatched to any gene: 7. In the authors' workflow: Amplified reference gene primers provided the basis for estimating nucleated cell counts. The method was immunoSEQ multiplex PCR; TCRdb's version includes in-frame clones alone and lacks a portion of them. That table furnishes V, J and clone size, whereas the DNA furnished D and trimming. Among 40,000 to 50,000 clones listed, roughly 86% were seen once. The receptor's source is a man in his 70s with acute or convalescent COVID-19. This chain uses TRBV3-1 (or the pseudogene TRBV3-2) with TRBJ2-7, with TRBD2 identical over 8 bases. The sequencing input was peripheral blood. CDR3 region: CASSQGRTSSNEQYF. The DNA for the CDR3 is TGTGCCAGCAGCCAAGGCAGGACTAGCAGCAACGAGCAGTACTTC.